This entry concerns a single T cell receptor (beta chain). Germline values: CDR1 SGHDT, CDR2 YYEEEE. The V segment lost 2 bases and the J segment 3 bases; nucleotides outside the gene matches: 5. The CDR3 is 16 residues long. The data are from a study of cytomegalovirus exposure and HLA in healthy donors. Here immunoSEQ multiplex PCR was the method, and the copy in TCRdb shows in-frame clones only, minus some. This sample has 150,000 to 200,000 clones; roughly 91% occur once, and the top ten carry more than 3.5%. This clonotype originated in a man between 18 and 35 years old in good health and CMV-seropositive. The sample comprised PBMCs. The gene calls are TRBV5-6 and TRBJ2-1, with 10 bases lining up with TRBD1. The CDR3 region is CASSFMDRGFYNEQFF. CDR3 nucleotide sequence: TGTGCCAGCAGCTTCATGGACAGGGGGTTCTACAATGAGCAGTTCTTC. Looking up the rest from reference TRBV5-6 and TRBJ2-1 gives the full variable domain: DAGVTQSPTHLIKTRGQQVTLRCSPKSGHDTVSWYQQALGQGPQFIFQYYEEEERQRGNFPDRFSGHQFPNYSSELNVNALLLGDSALYLCASSFMDRGFYNEQFFGPGTRLTVL.